The clone carrying this T cell receptor beta chain was recorded a few times. Its cognate antigen is unknown. This beta chain is a stray read from a library made for alpha chains; its abundance is not meaningful. TCRdb ran MiXCR on the 5' RACE reads and lists one entry per CDR3 protein. The sample shows 9,500 to 10,000 distinct CDR3 sequences, around 6% of them seen only once. This sample stems from a study of spatial heterogeneity in lung cancer. Study summary: Tumor regions showed TCR transcript counts that correlated strongly with a T cell module score from matched bulk RNA-seq.

Overall study findings and caveats: Mutation counts in tumors were tracked by counts of expanded intratumoral alpha and beta TCRs. Expanded TCRs that were ubiquitous or regional had counts tracking ubiquitous and regional nonsynonymous mutations, respectively.

The time point was: sample taken at primary tumor resection. Samples were obtained from around 72 donors, all untreated early-stage non-small cell lung cancer patients. Sequencing covered unsorted whole RNA taken from tumor, nontumor lung or frozen PBMC. The germline CDR1 and CDR2 sequences are DFQATT and SNEGSKA (reference sequence). J was trimmed by 5 bases and V by 4 bases; bases with no gene match: 9. This CDR3 contains 14 residues. This specimen was lung tumor tissue, taken at surgery. V is TRBV20-1 and J is TRBJ2-3; 7 nucleotides line up with TRBD1. The clonotype comes from a male donor with early-stage non-small cell lung cancer. CDR3 in DNA: TGCAGTGCTAACCCAGGGGGTGGCGGAGATACGCAGTATTTT. Residues: CSANPGGGGDTQYF.